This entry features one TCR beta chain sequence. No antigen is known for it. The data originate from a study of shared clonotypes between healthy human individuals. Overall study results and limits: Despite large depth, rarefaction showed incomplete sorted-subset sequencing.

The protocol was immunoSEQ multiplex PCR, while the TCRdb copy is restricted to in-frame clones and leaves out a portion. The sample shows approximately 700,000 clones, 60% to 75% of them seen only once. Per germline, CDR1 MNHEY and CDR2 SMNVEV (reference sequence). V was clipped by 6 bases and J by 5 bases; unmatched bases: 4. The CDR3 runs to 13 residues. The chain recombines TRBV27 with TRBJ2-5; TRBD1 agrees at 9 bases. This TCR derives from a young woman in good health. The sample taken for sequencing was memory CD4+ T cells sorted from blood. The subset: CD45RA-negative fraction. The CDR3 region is CASRDRGMETQYF. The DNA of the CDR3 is TGTGCCAGCAGGGACAGGGGCATGGAGACCCAGTACTTC.